This entry lists 28 T cell receptor beta chains sequenced from one sample in a study of blood T cells in healthy people across ages. Primed by a sample-barcoded 5' primer and a J-beta primer mix, a second PCR proceeded for about 7 to 11 cycles. TCRdb redid the calling of the 5' RACE reads with MiXCR, one entry per CDR3 protein. The sample consists of about 780,000 distinct CDR3 sequences, 35% to 60% of them appearing once. Sample: blood. These receptors were collected from a man older than 75 in good health.

CDR3: CASSTGTHTGGTQYF. In nucleotides, the CDR3 is TGCGCCAGCAGTACCGGGACCCATACGGGGGGTACGCAGTATTTT. The chain couples TRBV5-1 to TRBJ2-3; 7 nucleotides agree with TRBD2. Germline lookup yields CDR1 SGHRS and CDR2 YFSETQ. After removal of 5 bases from V and 8 bases from J, the junction contained 14 bases not matched to a gene. This CDR3 is 15 amino acids long.

J is TRBJ2-1 and V is TRBV9, with TRBD1 matching over 7 bases. The CDR3 sequence is 14 residues long. With 3 bases clipped from V and 5 bases from J, the junction kept 5 bases outside the gene matches. The germline V gene has CDR1 SGDLS and CDR2 YYNGEE. CDR3 region: CASSAKGQNNEQFF. CDR3 nucleotide sequence: TGTGCCAGCAGCGCTAAGGGACAGAACAATGAGCAGTTCTTC.

The rearrangement joins TRBV5-1 to TRBJ2-7; D is uncertain. V was cut by 1 base and J by 6 bases, with 11 bases left in between. From germline, CDR1 is SGHRS and CDR2 YFSETQ. This CDR3 region has 13 residues. CDR3 DNA sequence: TGCGCCAGCAGCTTGCCCGGGTCTAGCGAGCAGTACTTC. The encoded protein is CASSLPGSSEQYF.

The rearrangement uses TRBV3-1 and TRBJ2-4; D unresolved. V lost 1 base and J lost 0, with 13 bases in between. Germline CDR1 is LGHDT and CDR2 is YNNKEL (reference sequence). The CDR3 contains 17 residues. CDR3 coding DNA: TGTGCCAGCAGCCAAGGTATTTTTGATCTAGCCAAAAACATTCAGTACTTC. Translated, it gives CASSQGIFDLAKNIQYF.

This clonotype was seen only a few times. The chain combines TRBV20-1 with TRBJ2-5, with D hard to call. With 6 bases removed from V and 1 base from J, the gap between germline ends came to 12 bases. CDR1 and CDR2 (germline): DFQATT, SNEGSKA (reference sequence). The CDR3 runs to 13 residues. The CDR3 DNA is TGCAGTGCCCTACCCTCCAGCCAAGAGACCCAGTACTTC. This sequence encodes CSALPSSQETQYF.

In its sample, this clonotype was seen many times. The genes are TRBV28 and TRBJ2-7, with TRBD1 matching 9 bases. CDR1 and CDR2 (germline): MDHEN, SYDVKM. V lost 5 bases and J lost 6; bases outside the gene matches: 8. The CDR3 has 14 amino acids. The CDR3 sequence: CASSEQGAGLEQYF. In DNA form, the CDR3 reads TGTGCCAGCAGTGAACAGGGGGCAGGTCTCGAGCAGTACTTC.

This clonotype has only a few counts. The chain uses TRBV7-2 and TRBJ2-5, with TRBD2 matching over 11 bases. V shed 1 base and J 5 bases; nucleotides not matched to a gene: 3. This CDR3 has 15 amino acids. In germline, CDR1 is SGHTA, CDR2 FQGNSA. CDR3: CASSLVAGGDETQYF. The CDR3 DNA reads TGTGCCAGCAGCTTAGTAGCGGGGGGGGACGAGACCCAGTACTTC.

The V and J genes are TRBV5-1 and TRBJ2-5; D is perhaps TRBD1 (6 bases). CDR3 length: 14 residues. Trimming took 3 bases from V and 5 from J, leaving 14 bases between them. CDR1 is SGHRS, CDR2 YFSETQ, per germline. The CDR3 loop is CASSYQQGQETQYF. In DNA, the CDR3 is TGCGCCAGCAGCTACCAACAGGGCCAGGAGACCCAGTACTTC.

This clonotype was counted ten times or more. This chain uses TRBV12-3 or TRBV12-4 with TRBJ2-7; TRBD2 agrees at 8 bases. V lost 5 bases, J lost 3 bases, and 18 bases stayed unmatched. The CDR3 has 18 amino acids. The CDR3, as DNA: TGTGCCAGCAGTCCCATCAGTAGCGGGACCGCTGGTTACTACGAGCAGTACTTC. Amino acid sequence: CASSPISSGTAGYYEQYF.

This rearrangement joins TRBV7-2 to TRBJ1-1, with TRBD1 as a possible D gene (6 bases). The germline CDR1 and CDR2 sequences are SGHTA and FQGNSA. The V and J ends lost 5 bases and 0 bases respectively, with 13 bases between them. The CDR3 covers 15 residues. The CDR3 DNA reads TGTGCCAGCAGCAAGGACAGTCCGTTGAACACTGAAGCTTTCTTT. It yields the protein CASSKDSPLNTEAFF.

This clonotype has only a few counts. The V and J genes are TRBV7-3 and TRBJ2-3, with 7 bases identical to TRBD1. The V gene's germline CDR1 is SGHTA and CDR2 FQGTGA. This CDR3 comprises 17 residues. The V gene end was trimmed by 2 bases and the J gene end by 4 bases; junction bases not matched to a gene: 12. CDR3 sequence: CASSLGAGGIVADTQYF. For the CDR3, the DNA is TGTGCCAGCAGCTTAGGGGCAGGGGGTATCGTCGCAGATACGCAGTATTTT.

V gene TRBV19 combines with J gene TRBJ2-3, with 9 bases matching TRBD2. The J segment lost 3 bases and the V segment lost 2 bases, leaving 12 bases of the junction unmatched. This CDR3 is built from 18 residues. Germline V CDR1 and CDR2: LNHDA, SQIVND (reference sequence). The CDR3 protein is CASSIRSAGGGSTDTQYF. CDR3 DNA sequence: TGTGCCAGTAGTATACGTTCAGCGGGAGGTGGTTCGACAGATACGCAGTATTTT.

This clonotype was seen a handful of times. The chain links TRBV12-3 or TRBV12-4 to TRBJ2-3, with TRBD2 matching 8 bases. This CDR3 region has 13 residues. Trimming cost V 5 bases and J 8 bases; bases outside gene matches: 6. Here the CDR3 DNA reads TGTGCCAGCAGTGGAGCGGGAGACGGTACGCAGTATTTT. Translating gives CASSGAGDGTQYF.

This clonotype turned up a few times. This chain connects TRBV6-5 to TRBJ2-7; D is ambiguous. Trimming stripped 4 bases from V and 0 bases from J, with 7 bases between. Germline CDR1 reads MNHEY; CDR2 reads SVGAGI. The CDR3 runs 13 residues. CDR3 nucleotide sequence: TGTGCCAGCAGTTCCCCGCTCTCCTACGAGCAGTACTTC. Amino acids: CASSSPLSYEQYF.

A few counts support this clonotype. The rearrangement links TRBV6-6 to TRBJ2-1, with D possibly being TRBD2 (7 bases). The germline V gene encodes CDR1 MNHNY and CDR2 SVGAGI (reference sequence). Deletions cut 6 bases from V and 7 bases from J, with 25 bases between. The CDR3 sequence is 17 residues long. The CDR3 DNA sequence: TGTGCCAGCAGGCCCAGTGGGGGCGCGGGAGTACGAAATGAGCAGTTCTTC. Translation: CASRPSGGAGVRNEQFF.

This clonotype has only a few counts. This chain joins TRBV18 and TRBJ2-1; 14 bases match TRBD2. The CDR3 spans 16 residues. Germline V gene sequence: CDR1 KGHSH, CDR2 LQKENI. V gave up 0 bases and J gave up 7 bases; unmatched junction bases: 2. The CDR3 DNA sequence: TGTGCCAGCTCACCACCGACTAGCGGGAGGGTGAATGAGCAGTTCTTC. It is translated as CASSPPTSGRVNEQFF.

V is TRBV9 and J is TRBJ1-2; D may be TRBD1 (5 bases). CDR1 and CDR2 from the germline V gene are SGDLS and YYNGEE. CDR3 length equals 14 residues. V was shortened by 0 bases and J by 3 bases, with 9 bases between the two germline ends. The CDR3 sequence: CASSVEGHHYGYTF. The CDR3 region has the DNA TGTGCCAGCAGCGTAGAAGGACACCACTATGGCTACACCTTC.

Regarding this clonotype: Germline and junction disagree at one end, which may indicate a read error. The rearrangement links TRBV5-1 to TRBJ2-3; 14 nucleotides line up with TRBD2. Germline V gene data show CDR1 as SGHRS and CDR2 as YFSETQ. This CDR3 region has 18 residues. The CDR3 loop reads CANSLGGLAGGPTDTQYF. CDR3 DNA sequence: TGCGCCAACAGCTTGGGTGGACTAGCGGGAGGACCGACAGATACGCAGTATTTT.

The chain joins TRBV7-2 to TRBJ2-7, with 7 bases that match TRBD2. From germline, CDR1 is SGHTA and CDR2 FQGNSA. Trimming cost V 5 bases and J 2 bases; bases outside gene matches: 6. The CDR3 contains 14 residues. CDR3 amino acids: CASSRQTSPYEQYF. CDR3 coding DNA: TGTGCCAGCAGCCGGCAGACTAGCCCCTACGAGCAGTACTTC.

This clonotype has a single count. V is TRBV5-1 and J is TRBJ2-5, with TRBD1 identical over 8 bases. Judging by the DNA end, TRBJ2-7 fits better; the J call may be wrong. The V gene's germline CDR1 is SGHRS and CDR2 YFSETQ. The CDR3 length is 15 residues. CDR3 in amino acids: CASSMGRDRLYEQYF. DNA for the CDR3: TGCGCCAGCAGTATGGGTAGGGACAGGCTGTACGAGCAGTACTTC.

Concerning this clonotype itself: A read error may explain this, as a much larger clone is one base away. The V gene is TRBV29-1, the J gene TRBJ2-7; 10 positions match TRBD1. Judging by the DNA end, TRBJ2-5 fits better; the J call may be wrong. Germline V gene data show CDR1 as SQVTM and CDR2 as ANQGSEA. The CDR3 is 12 amino acids. The CDR3 region has the DNA TGCAGCATGGGACAGGGGCAAGAGACCCAGTACTTC. It translates to CSMGQGQETQYF.

This clonotype appeared a few times. The chain carries TRBV3-1 and TRBJ2-3; D is ambiguous. The germline gives CDR1 LGHDT, CDR2 YNNKEL (reference sequence). The ends were cut back, 2 bases at V and 2 bases at J, with 20 bases in the middle. CDR3 length: 18 amino acids. CDR3 coding DNA: TGTGCCAGCAGCCAACTCTTGGTATTAGCAGATTACACAGATACGCAGTATTTT. It codes for CASSQLLVLADYTDTQYF.

This clonotype was found many times. The V and J genes are TRBV5-1 and TRBJ2-7, with a tentative D call TRBD2 (5 bases). This CDR3 is built from 13 residues. The ends were cut back, 4 bases at V and 2 bases at J, with 10 bases in the middle. Germline V gene data show CDR1 as SGHRS and CDR2 as YFSETQ. As DNA, the CDR3 is TGCGCCAGCAGCGTCGGGGAAGCCTACGAGCAGTACTTC. Translation gives CASSVGEAYEQYF.

The CDR3 DNA sequence: TGTGCAGGAAAGGGTAGGGGCTACGAGCAGTACTTC. Amino acids: CAGKGRGYEQYF. The gene calls are TRBV6-1 and TRBJ2-7; D is possibly TRBD1 (5 bases). Germline-derived CDR1 and CDR2 are MNHNS and SASEGT. There are 12 residues in the CDR3.

The CDR3 loop is CASSLGRIPYEQYF. The CDR3, as DNA: TGTGCCAGCAGTTTAGGGCGGATCCCCTACGAGCAGTACTTC. The V call is TRBV12-3 or TRBV12-4, the J call TRBJ2-5; D not certain. TRBJ2-7 matches the DNA end more closely, so the J call is doubtful. This CDR3 has 14 residues.

The J gene is TRBJ2-1, the V gene TRBV7-3; D gene ambiguous. The V gene lost 2 bases and the J gene lost 7 bases, with 12 bases spanning the gap. Germline V gene data show CDR1 as SGHTA and CDR2 as FQGTGA. The CDR3 length is 14 residues. The CDR3, as DNA: TGTGCCAGCAGCTTAGTTACCCAAAAAAATGAGCAGTTCTTC. Its translation: CASSLVTQKNEQFF. The variable domain in full, completed from reference TRBV7-3 and TRBJ2-1, reads GAGVSQTPSNKVTEKGKYVELRCDPISGHTALYWYRQSLGQGPEFLIYFQGTGAADDSGLPNDRFFAVRPEGSVSTLKIQRTERGDSAVYLCASSLVTQKNEQFFGPGTRLTVL.

V usage is TRBV10-3 and J usage is TRBJ1-1, with 7 bases lining up with TRBD1. V gave up 6 bases and J gave up 1 base; unmatched junction bases: 5. The CDR3 covers 14 residues. Germline CDR1 reads ENHRY; CDR2 reads SYGVKD. CDR3 protein: CAIRDRDTNTEAFF. The CDR3 DNA reads as TGTGCCATCAGAGACAGGGATACGAACACTGAAGCTTTCTTT.

The CDR3 loop reads CSARDLRGLAGGAAATQYF. CDR3 bases: TGCAGTGCTAGAGATCTGAGGGGACTAGCGGGGGGCGCCGCCGCGACCCAGTACTTC. The rearrangement joins TRBV20-1 to TRBJ2-7, with TRBD2 matching over 15 bases. The DNA end is a closer match to TRBJ2-5, so the J assignment may be wrong. CDR1 is DFQATT, CDR2 SNEGSKA, per germline (reference sequence). This CDR3 spans 19 amino acids.